This TCR beta chain originates from a study of cytomegalovirus exposure and HLA in healthy donors. The wider study: The approximately 120 validation repertoires matched the approximately 700 first-cohort repertoires in platform, a later analysis reported. Study observations and caveats: Researchers counted 164 TCR beta chains as cytomegalovirus-associated. As was reported, the classifier diagnosed cytomegalovirus status with high specificity and sensitivity.

Trimming left V 1 base short and J 0 bases short, with 16 bases between. The germline gives CDR1 SGHTA, CDR2 FQGNSA. The CDR3 covers 17 residues. The method was immunoSEQ multiplex PCR; TCRdb's version includes in-frame clones alone and lacks a portion of them. The sample carries approximately 150,000 clones, approximately 90% recorded once. Remarks on this clone: The antigen is not known.

The rearrangement uses TRBV7-2 and TRBJ2-7, with D possibly being TRBD2 (6 bases). This clonotype originated in a woman aged 30 to 39 in good health and CMV-seronegative. Input material: PBMCs. The CDR3 protein is CASSLGLFLAHSYEQYF. CDR3 DNA sequence: TGTGCCAGCAGCTTAGGTTTATTCCTAGCGCACTCCTACGAGCAGTACTTC.